The clone carrying this T cell receptor beta chain was detected many times. Its antigen remains unidentified. The library came from three nested PCR rounds adapted from ARM-PCR protocols. TCRdb itself ran the multiplex PCR reads through MiXCR, one entry per CDR3 protein. The sample has about 200,000 distinct CDR3 sequences, 60% to 85% seen once. This sample is drawn from a study of tumor and adjacent non-tumor tissue in lung cancer. About the study: Patients were aged about 30 to 76, nine to eleven men and 5 women, stage I to III. Regarding the study as a whole: Tumor TCR diversity, when higher, was linked to shorter survival.

The germline V gene encodes CDR1 SQVTM and CDR2 ANQGSEA. This CDR3 has 13 residues. V lost 7 bases to trimming and J lost 1 base, with 12 bases between them. The template was RNA from unsorted bulk tissue. Newly diagnosed lung cancer patients had thoracic surgery in China, August–late 2014, without prior chemotherapy. The chain joins TRBV29-1 to TRBJ2-3; no clear D gene. The TCR sequence derives from a man in his fifties or sixties with non-small cell lung cancer. Material for sequencing was lung tumor tissue. The CDR3 region has the DNA TGCAGCGCCGACCGTGGTGGCACAGATACGCAGTATTTT. Translating gives CSADRGGTDTQYF.